This section outlines one T cell receptor beta chain sequence together with its context. Its recognized antigen is unknown. No base quality values were provided; no much bigger clone lies one nucleotide off. The method was RACE. The run used a NextSeq 500. During library preparation, unique molecular identifiers were attached to individual cDNA molecules so that TCRs could be counted quantitatively and reproducibly. Each blood RNA sample was used to sequence both TCR alpha and TCR beta chains. Per the original workflow: A median of about 89,000 TCRs per sample was observed, with a range of 23,224 to 690,600. V, J and CDR3 annotation of the TCR reads was carried out using the Decombinator software suite. To make PS versus PT1 abundance plots, every sample was subsampled to the same number of TCRs (28,000). TCRs were defined as expanded if absent before sensitization and observed at least eight times at the 2-week time point. TCRdb reprocessed the public reads (quality trimming at Q25 with fastp, clone calling with MiXCR) and kept in-frame beta chains. Rows matching on CDR3 protein sequence are summarized as one entry with the most common DNA and genes. TCRdb, rather than the study authors, made the V and J calls. This sample is represented by about 360,000 distinct CDR3 sequences; about 7% of them were singletons. In total, the top ten clones hold approximately 8.9% of the sample.

The sample belongs to a study of human T cells and chemical hapten exposure (dated by TCRdb to the early 2020s). A note on the overall study: For sensitization, 2% DPC in acetone was applied to a roughly 2 cm by roughly 2 cm area of upper inner arm skin. For TCR sequencing, blood came from 25 to 35 alopecia patients at anywhere from one to four time points (pre-sensitization, 2, 6 and 24 weeks). Patients additionally received weekly therapeutic DPC doses to the scalp throughout the roughly 24-week study period. Libraries were pooled for sequencing, and per-sample TCR yields varied mainly because of small differences in library volumes within the pool. The study tracked peripheral blood TCR repertoire changes in vivo during primary and secondary sensitization to the hapten diphenylcyclopropenone (DPC) in alopecia patients. Most of the patients in the cohort were female, and the cohort covered alopecia areata with under or over 50% scalp involvement, alopecia totalis and alopecia universalis. Blood samples were taken from patients before sensitization (week 0) and at 2, 6 and about 24 weeks after DPC sensitization. Patch testing was performed on the upper back with Finn chambers containing 0.01% DPC, and the patch tests were scored after 6 days according to International Contact Dermatitis Research Group standards. Findings and caveats that apply to the study as a whole: A positive correlation was found between the number of PT1 expanded TCRs and patch test score, with significance reached at thresholds 8, 16 and 32 but not 4. Alopecia, a presumed autoimmune disease, was present in all patients, so the immune response of the patients might differ from that of healthy individuals. DPC sensitization did not change the number of TCRs with a frequency above 1 in 1000, and there was no evidence of changes in global repertoire structure. Significantly more large CDR3 similarity clusters were formed by expanded TCRs than by pre-sensitization or healthy control sets, consistent with antigen-driven responses. After repeated subsampling, changes were observed in the strength of the expansion versus patch-test correlation and in the threshold at which the correlation became significant.

According to the study, the label for this sample's time point signals: patch test 1, 2 weeks after DPC sensitization. The treatment or condition label corresponds to: therapeutic diphenylcyclopropenone sensitization with weekly scalp DPC. Blood at each patch-test visit was drawn before the patch test was applied. Patients were eligible if aged 18 to 70, diagnosed with alopecia and judged suitable for DPC therapy, and pregnant patients were excluded. Total RNA was extracted from unfractionated whole blood collected in Tempus Blood RNA tubes. Trimming costs V 7 bases and J 12 bases, and their ends lie 28 bases apart. The CDR3 sequence holds 15 residues, the cysteine and phenylalanine included. The DNA shown is the 45-base CDR3, in frame from base 1.

This receptor was taken from a young woman with alopecia areata. Some clones in this sample may be carry-over from other donors' samples. The material sequenced was whole blood, taken in connection with sensitization to the hapten diphenylcyclopropenone (DPC). This sequence uses TRBV12-3 or TRBV12-4 and TRBJ2-7; TRBD1 is a weak D gene call, 6 bases matching. The CDR3 is CASTPQTGSTQHRYF. In nucleotides, the sequence is TGTGCCAGCACGCCCCAGACAGGTAGCACGCAACATCGGTACTTC.